This passage covers 6 T cell receptor beta chains from one sample sequenced in a study of T cells after yellow fever vaccination. TCRdb analysed the 5' RACE reads with MiXCR anew, one entry per CDR3 protein. The table shows about 260,000 distinct CDR3 sequences, with 10% to 15% occurring only once. This material consisted of CD4+ T cells sorted from PBMCs, taken 45 days after the yellow fever booster vaccination. These receptor sequences come from a man aged 30 to 39 who received the YFV17D yellow fever vaccine.

V and J are TRBV28 and TRBJ2-7; D not resolved. V lost 6 bases and J lost 3, with 12 bases in between. The CDR3 runs to 13 residues. From germline, CDR1 is MDHEN and CDR2 SYDVKM. In DNA form, the CDR3 reads TGTGCCAGCAGGGAAGGTATCAACTACGAGCAGTACTTC. Translation gives CASREGINYEQYF.

This clonotype was detected only a few times. This sequence joins TRBV6-5 and TRBJ2-7; 7 nucleotides agree with TRBD2. CDR1 and CDR2 (germline): MNHEY, SVGAGI. Losses at the gene ends were 2 bases for V and 3 bases for J; bases not matched to a gene: 10. The CDR3 has 16 amino acids. CDR3 bases: TGTGCCAGCAGTTACACGGGTCGCGGGAGAAGCTACGAGCAGTACTTC. This encodes CASSYTGRGRSYEQYF.

This chain connects TRBV10-3 to TRBJ1-6; TRBD1 aligns across 11 bases. Trimming removed 3 bases from V and 10 bases from J; junction bases left unmatched: 5. CDR1 is ENHRY, CDR2 SYGVKD, per germline. The CDR3 sequence is 15 residues long. The CDR3 DNA sequence: TGTGCCATCAGTGAAGGCGGACAGGGGGCCTCACCCCTCCACTTT. As protein: CAISEGGQGASPLHF.

The chain employs TRBV6-1 and TRBJ2-5; 7 nucleotides line up with TRBD2. Germline-derived CDR1 and CDR2 are MNHNS and SASEGT. Unmatched junction bases numbered 11, after V lost 7 bases and J lost 3 bases. The CDR3 loop spans 15 amino acids. The CDR3 is CASTPPSSGKETQYF. CDR3 nucleotides: TGTGCCAGCACCCCCCCGTCTAGCGGAAAAGAGACCCAGTACTTC.

This clonotype came up once. The V gene is TRBV12-3 or TRBV12-4, the J gene TRBJ1-5, with a tentative D call TRBD1 (6 bases). V was clipped by 4 bases and J by 7 bases, with 11 bases between them. This CDR3 spans 13 amino acids. The chain's CDR3 is CASSSAGAQPQHF. CDR3 in DNA: TGTGCCAGCAGTTCCGCAGGGGCCCAGCCCCAGCATTTT.

The chain carries TRBV5-5 and TRBJ2-3; the match to TRBD2 covers 7 bases. The CDR3 runs to 16 residues. With 7 bases clipped from V and 3 bases from J, the junction kept 14 bases outside the gene matches. Germline lookup yields CDR1 SGHKS and CDR2 YYEKEE (reference sequence). CDR3 residues: CASGPTGGRWTDTQYF. The CDR3 DNA reads TGTGCCAGCGGCCCTACGGGAGGTCGGTGGACAGATACGCAGTATTTT.